This T cell receptor (beta chain) came from a study of blood T cell repertoires in COVID-19 (dated by TCRdb to 2019 to 2021). Study-level background: The collaborator samples originated in the United States, Italy and Spain and spanned the acute and convalescent phases of COVID-19. The repertoires were released in a freely available public database intended as a resource for research on the immune response to SARS-CoV-2. The samples were drawn from the first 160 participants of the ongoing ImmuneRACE study and from 950 to 1,500 subjects provided by 6 global collaborators. The material from the prospective study consisted of cDNA or gDNA derived from T cells, B-cell-depleted T cells, or PBMCs. Nearly every sample came with metadata listing a de-identified subject ID, COVID-19 status, age in years and sex. Where available, HLA class I and class II types were obtained from metadata supplied by the sample provider rather than from assay-based typing. Subjects who had been exposed to COVID-19, were actively infected with it, or had recovered from it provided the deeply sampled blood TCRbeta repertoires that made up the dataset.

Overall study outcomes, separate from this receptor: How much clinical and demographic metadata was included differed by source and by participant, and the metadata was provided uncurated.

TCRbeta CDR3 regions were amplified from genomic DNA using the immunoSEQ Assay, a bias-controlled multiplex PCR. In the source study's methods: The number of nucleated cells in each sample was estimated from the amplification of reference gene primers within the assay. To quantify the absolute abundance of each unique TCRbeta CDR3 rearrangement, sequence reads were collapsed and filtered. For each sample, productive Simpson clonality was calculated as the square root of Simpson's diversity index over productive rearrangements. TCRdb provides this immuneACCESS table in a form limited to in-frame rearrangements. Some clones are lacking; in checked studies, under half of them reflect an unresolved V gene, and why the rest are absent is not known. The DNA was the basis for D and trimming; V, J and clone size are from that table. The sample has some 31,000 clones on record, nearly 95% of them singletons. The ten biggest clones cover roughly 5.2% of the sample.

The CDR3 has 15 amino acids, counting the end cysteine and phenylalanine. Just the 45-base CDR3 DNA is kept, in frame starting at base 1. As encoded in the germline V gene, CDR1 is MNHNS while CDR2 is SASEGT. V drops 1 base and J drops 7 bases, leaving 14 bases in between. Worth noting for this clone: What this receptor recognizes is not known. No base quality values were provided; no much bigger clone lies one nucleotide off.

Collaborating institutions collected whole blood in K2EDTA tubes following their own protocols. For TCRbeta analysis, collaborators shipped samples as frozen whole blood, isolated PBMCs, or DNA extracted from either of those sample types. The clonotype originates from a human donor in a cohort sampled during active COVID-19. Source material: peripheral blood. Rearrangement joined TRBV6-1 to TRBJ1-5; D gene: possibly TRBD1, on 5 matching bases. The DNA reads TGTGCCAGCAGTGAAGTGGGGGGGAGAGGACAGCCCCAGCATTTT. Its protein is CASSEVGGRGQPQHF.